This T cell receptor beta chain originates from a study of cytomegalovirus exposure and HLA in healthy donors. Turning to the study itself: Earlier sequencing of 150 million to 200 million T cells yielded about 120 million unique TCR beta sequences. Study-wide points: Later examination showed HLA-associated TCR beta chains had greater clonal expansion than equally common others. Versus the roughly 670-donor mean, an Asian-associated ancestry cluster reportedly showed fewer N-insertions in a later analysis.

Though probably carrying unrecorded immune exposures, donors were nominally healthy at sampling. On this clone itself: Its specificity is unknown.

PCR involved 60 Vbeta and 13 Jbeta primers. Clones were read by immunoSEQ multiplex PCR, and TCRdb kept only the in-frame ones, dropping some. The sample lists some 90,000 clones, 60% to 75% occurring once. The sample was PBMCs. This clonotype originated in a female donor in good health and CMV-seropositive.

The CDR3 spells CASSGGQSYGYTF. The CDR3 nucleotides read TGTGCCAGCAGTGGGGGACAGAGCTATGGCTACACCTTC. The chain combines TRBV6-4 with TRBJ1-2, with 7 bases identical to TRBD1. After removal of 4 bases from V and 4 bases from J, the junction contained 3 bases not matched to a gene. This CDR3 contains 13 residues. Looked up from germline, CDR1 is MRHNA and CDR2 is SNTAGT.